Shown below are 21 T cell receptor beta chains from a single sample sequenced in a study of CD8 T cells in Susac syndrome (dated by TCRdb to the late 2010s). Library creation used the immunoSEQ multiplex PCR assay. RNA was extracted with the RNeasy kit and about 0.5 to 1 ug was reverse transcribed using random hexamers. TCRdb redid the processing of the public reads, applying fastp at Q25 and MiXCR, and retained in-frame beta chains. Every entry covers one CDR3 protein and lists the most common genes and DNA from its rows. This sample lists 200,000 to 300,000 distinct CDR3 sequences; around 96% were detected once. About 0.095% of the sample comes from the top ten. What was sequenced was CD4+ T cells from PBMCs. The receptors shown here come from a human donor with Susac syndrome.

This clonotype was found once. The chain has TRBV7-3 and TRBJ1-1; D perhaps matches TRBD1 (6 bases). Germline V CDR1 and CDR2: SGHTA, FQGTGA. CDR3 length: 14 residues. V lost 5 bases and J lost 8, with 18 bases in between. In nucleotides, the CDR3 is TGTGCCAGCAGCCGTGGGGGCCCTAGTAGCGAAGCTTTCTTT. It codes for CASSRGGPSSEAFF.

The CDR3 DNA reads as TGTGCCAGCAGCCCGGGACAGGAGAACTACGAGCAGTACTTC. Protein: CASSPGQENYEQYF. V gene TRBV5-8 combines with J gene TRBJ2-7, with 8 bases that match TRBD1. CDR3 length: 14 amino acids. Looked up from germline, CDR1 is SGHTS and CDR2 is YDEGEE. The trim removed 4 bases at V and 3 bases at J, leaving 6 bases unmatched.

The V call is TRBV6-4, the J call TRBJ2-7; a possible D gene is TRBD2 (5 bases). Germline CDR1 is MRHNA and CDR2 is SNTAGT. There are 15 residues in the CDR3. The V gene lost 2 bases and the J gene lost 0 bases, with 11 bases spanning the gap. The CDR3 region has the DNA TGTGCCAGCAGTGACGGTTTGGGGAGCTCCTACGAGCAGTACTTC. Its protein is CASSDGLGSSYEQYF.

The V and J genes are TRBV28 and TRBJ2-5, with D possibly matching TRBD2 (6 bases). Between the trimmed V and J ends, which lost 2 bases and 1 base, there was a span of 11 bases. This CDR3 spans 15 amino acids. Germline V gives CDR1 MDHEN, CDR2 SYDVKM. The CDR3 sequence is CASSLHPEGQETQYF. CDR3 coding DNA: TGTGCCAGCAGTTTACACCCGGAGGGCCAAGAGACCCAGTACTTC. The full variable domain, its missing parts supplied by reference TRBV28 and TRBJ2-5, is DVKVTQSSRYLVKRTGEKVFLECVQDMDHENMFWYRQDPGLGLRLIYFSYDVKMKEKGDIPEGYSVSREKKERFSLILESASTNQTSMYLCASSLHPEGQETQYFGPGTRLLVL.

This clonotype appeared a single time. This sequence joins TRBV29-1 and TRBJ1-3; 9 nucleotides match TRBD1. With V trimmed by 3 bases and J by 3 bases, 6 bases remained unmatched. Per germline, CDR1 SQVTM and CDR2 ANQGSEA. The CDR3 is made up of 15 amino acids. Here the CDR3 reads CSVDLGQGGGNTIYF. CDR3 DNA: TGCAGCGTTGATTTGGGACAGGGAGGTGGAAACACCATATATTTT.

This sequence joins TRBV5-1 and TRBJ2-5; D remains ambiguous. Per germline, CDR1 SGHRS and CDR2 YFSETQ. This CDR3 is built from 15 residues. Trimming shortened V by 1 base and J by 2 bases, and 12 bases separated the two germline ends. CDR3 nucleotide sequence: TGCGCCAGCAGCTTGTTGGTGGGTTTTCAAGAGACCCAGTACTTC. It translates to CASSLLVGFQETQYF.

The rearrangement uses TRBV18 and TRBJ2-5; D unclear. CDR3 size: 15 residues. The V end was cut by 0 bases, the J end by 3 bases, with 11 bases between. Germline V gene lookup returns CDR1 KGHSH and CDR2 LQKENI. CDR3: CASSPPSEPKETQYF. The CDR3 coding sequence is TGTGCCAGCTCACCACCGTCGGAGCCAAAAGAGACCCAGTACTTC.

The chain links TRBV3-1 to TRBJ2-1, with TRBD2 matching 7 bases. Germline V gene lookup returns CDR1 LGHDT and CDR2 YNNKEL (reference sequence). The CDR3 runs 13 residues. The trim removed 6 bases at V and 8 bases at J, leaving 7 bases unmatched. The CDR3 nucleotides read TGTGCCAGCAGGGGCGGGAGCATCGATGAGCAGTTCTTC. Protein: CASRGGSIDEQFF.

This chain links TRBV6-5 with TRBJ1-1, with 7 bases fitting TRBD1. Unmatched junction bases numbered 2, after V lost 4 bases and J lost 3 bases. Looked up from germline, CDR1 is MNHEY and CDR2 is SVGAGI. This CDR3 has 13 amino acids. CDR3 nucleotide sequence: TGTGCCAGCAGTTCCAGGGGGGACACTGAAGCTTTCTTT. It specifies CASSSRGDTEAFF.

The V gene is TRBV30, the J gene TRBJ1-5; possible D gene TRBD1, 5 bases. V lost 0 bases to trimming and J lost 2 bases, with 8 bases between them. This CDR3 is 14 amino acids long. Per germline, CDR1 GTSNPN and CDR2 SVGIG (reference sequence). In nucleotides, the CDR3 is TGTGCCTGGAGTGTAGGGGCCGGCAATCAGCCCCAGCATTTT. Its protein is CAWSVGAGNQPQHF.

V and J are TRBV7-2 and TRBJ1-2; 7 nucleotides align to TRBD1. Trimming removed 5 bases from V and 4 bases from J; junction bases left unmatched: 10. The CDR3 length is 15 residues. CDR1 is SGHTA and CDR2 is FQGNSA in the germline V gene. CDR3 loop: CASSRGRGSPYGYTF. The CDR3 DNA follows: TGTGCCAGCAGCCGCGGCAGGGGGTCCCCCTATGGCTACACCTTC.

Written as DNA, the CDR3 is TGTGCCAGCATGGGCCGGACTAGCGGATACACCGGGGAGCTGTTTTTT. Protein: CASMGRTSGYTGELFF. This rearrangement joins TRBV28 to TRBJ2-2, with TRBD2 matching over 10 bases. Germline loops: CDR1 MDHEN, CDR2 SYDVKM. CDR3 size: 16 residues. With V trimmed by 7 bases and J by 3 bases, 8 bases remained unmatched.

The V gene is TRBV23-1, the J gene TRBJ1-1; tentative D call: TRBD1 (5 bases). TRBV23-1 is an open reading frame, and its role is uncertain. This CDR3 spans 12 amino acids. V shed 6 bases and J shed 6 bases, with 11 bases lying between them. The CDR3 is CASSPGWAEAFF. CDR3 DNA sequence: TGCGCCAGCAGCCCAGGGTGGGCTGAAGCTTTCTTT.

V and J are TRBV9 and TRBJ2-5; the match to TRBD2 covers 8 bases. Germline CDR1 SGDLS, CDR2 YYNGEE. Trimming removed 3 bases from V and 4 bases from J; junction bases left unmatched: 5. The CDR3 spans 14 residues. The CDR3 loop reads CASSGISGAETQYF. The CDR3 DNA follows: TGTGCCAGCAGCGGAATTAGCGGGGCAGAGACCCAGTACTTC.

The rearrangement joins TRBV12-3 or TRBV12-4 to TRBJ2-1; the D is unclear. V was pared by 3 bases and J by 6 bases, with 6 bases between. This CDR3 has 12 residues. The CDR3 DNA reads as TGTGCCAGCAGTTTCATGGCCAATGAGCAGTTCTTC. Residues: CASSFMANEQFF.

V usage is TRBV3-1 and J usage is TRBJ1-1; the match to TRBD1 covers 8 bases. V dropped 4 bases and J dropped 4; count of bases not matched to a gene: 5. The CDR3 extends over 14 amino acids. Germline V gene lookup returns CDR1 LGHDT and CDR2 YNNKEL (reference sequence). The CDR3 spells CASSLGTGATEAFF. The CDR3 DNA follows: TGTGCCAGCAGCCTCGGGACAGGTGCCACTGAAGCTTTCTTT. The full variable domain, rest sourced from reference TRBV3-1 and TRBJ1-1, is DTAVSQTPKYLVTQMGNDKSIKCEQNLGHDTMYWYKQDSKKFLKIMFSYNNKELIINETVPNRFSPKSPDKAHLNLHINSLELGDSAVYFCASSLGTGATEAFFGQGTRLTVV.

This clonotype has a single count. The V gene is TRBV4-1, the J gene TRBJ2-7; perhaps D is TRBD1 or TRBD2 (5 bases each). CDR1 is MGHRA, CDR2 YSYEKL, per germline. V shed 2 bases and J shed 3 bases, with 11 bases lying between them. The CDR3 runs 14 residues. CDR3 protein: CASSQPGTHYEQYF. In DNA, the CDR3 is TGCGCCAGCAGCCAACCCGGGACCCACTACGAGCAGTACTTC.

On this clonotype itself: An end of the junction differs from the germline gene, which may be a read error. The CDR3 loop reads CASSFGVQETQYF. For the CDR3, the DNA is TGTGCCAGCAGTTTTGGAGTACAAGAGACCCAGTACTTC. The V gene is TRBV5-1, the J gene TRBJ2-5; D gene ambiguous. The CDR3 contains 13 residues. Germline-derived CDR1 and CDR2 are SGHRS and YFSETQ.

This rearrangement joins TRBV30 to TRBJ2-1; D gene ambiguous. Germline V gene sequence: CDR1 GTSNPN, CDR2 SVGIG (reference sequence). Trimming took off 0 bases at V and 4 bases at J, with 7 bases between the two ends. The CDR3 consists of 13 residues. The CDR3 loop is CAWSVGPYNEQFF. The DNA of the CDR3 is TGTGCCTGGAGTGTAGGGCCGTACAATGAGCAGTTCTTC.

The chain recombines TRBV5-1 with TRBJ1-2; no definite D call. CDR1 SGHRS and CDR2 YFSETQ come from the germline V gene. Trimming stripped 0 bases from V and 4 bases from J, with 16 bases between. This CDR3 comprises 16 residues. CDR3 sequence: CASSLGRTSSPYGYTF. The DNA of the CDR3 is TGCGCCAGCAGCTTGGGAAGGACGTCCTCCCCCTATGGCTACACCTTC.

The chain combines TRBV10-2 with TRBJ2-7; 11 bases line up with TRBD2. This CDR3 contains 15 residues. Germline V lookup: CDR1 WSHSY, CDR2 SAAADI. With V trimmed by 3 bases and J by 4 bases, 5 bases remained unmatched. CDR3 sequence reads: CASSERSSGRYEQYF. In nucleotides, the CDR3 is TGCGCCAGCAGTGAACGGTCTAGCGGGAGGTACGAGCAGTACTTC.